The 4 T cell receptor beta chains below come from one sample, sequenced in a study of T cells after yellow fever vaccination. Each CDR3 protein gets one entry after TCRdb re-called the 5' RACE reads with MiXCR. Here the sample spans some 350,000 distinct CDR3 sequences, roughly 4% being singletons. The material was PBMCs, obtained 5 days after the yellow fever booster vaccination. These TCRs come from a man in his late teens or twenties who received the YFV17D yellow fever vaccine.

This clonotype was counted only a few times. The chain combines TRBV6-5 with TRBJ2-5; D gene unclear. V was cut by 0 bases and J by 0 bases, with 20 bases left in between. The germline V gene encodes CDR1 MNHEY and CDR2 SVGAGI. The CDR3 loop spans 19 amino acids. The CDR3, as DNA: TGTGCCAGCAGTTACTCGTGGGCAGCGATTTATTATGACCAAGAGACCCAGTACTTC. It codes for CASSYSWAAIYYDQETQYF.

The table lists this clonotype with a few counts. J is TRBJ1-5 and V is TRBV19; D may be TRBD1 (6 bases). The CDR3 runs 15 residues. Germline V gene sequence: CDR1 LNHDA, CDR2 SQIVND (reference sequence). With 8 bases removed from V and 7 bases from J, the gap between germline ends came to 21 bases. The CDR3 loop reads CASFIDRRSIQPQHF. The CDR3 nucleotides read TGTGCCAGTTTTATCGACAGGAGGAGTATCCAGCCCCAGCATTTT.

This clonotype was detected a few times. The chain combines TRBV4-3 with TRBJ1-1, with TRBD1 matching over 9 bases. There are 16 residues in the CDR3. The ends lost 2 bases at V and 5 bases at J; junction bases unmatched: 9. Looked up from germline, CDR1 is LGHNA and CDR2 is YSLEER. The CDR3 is CASSQHPGTGRTEAFF. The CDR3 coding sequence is TGCGCCAGCAGCCAACATCCCGGGACAGGGAGGACTGAAGCTTTCTTT.

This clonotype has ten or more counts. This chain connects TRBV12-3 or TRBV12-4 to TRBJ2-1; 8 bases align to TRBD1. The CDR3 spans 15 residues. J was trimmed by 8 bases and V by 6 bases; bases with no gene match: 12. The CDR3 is CASRPSGGSRDEQFF. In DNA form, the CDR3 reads TGTGCCAGCAGACCATCAGGGGGCAGTAGAGATGAGCAGTTCTTC.